This entry is about one TCR beta chain. Antigen specificity is unknown. Using immunoSEQ multiplex PCR, the repertoire was profiled, and TCRdb retains in-frame clones only, with some absent. The repertoire holds 37,000 or so clones, 70% to 85% seen once, with around 2% in the top ten. This sample was included in a study of OX40 agonist ivuxolimab in advanced cancers. Study-level findings and limits: Some nonresponders additionally presented with little normalized T-cell clonal expansion.

The CDR3 spans 14 residues. The germline V and J ends were trimmed by 2 bases and 4 bases, with 9 bases remaining between them. The germline gives CDR1 SGHRS, CDR2 YFSETQ. The sequenced sample was CD4+ or CD8+ T cells sorted from blood, obtained in a trial of the OX40 agonist ivuxolimab. V and J are TRBV5-1 and TRBJ2-2, with D uncertain. The TCR originated in an adult with an advanced solid tumor such as melanoma, head and neck, liver or kidney cancer. The CDR3: CASSFTRSTGELFF. DNA for the CDR3: TGCGCCAGCAGCTTTACCCGGAGCACCGGGGAGCTGTTTTTT.